The rows below give T cell receptor beta chains drawn from one sample of a study of CD8 T cells in ankylosing spondylitis. One entry per CDR3 protein results from TCRdb running MiXCR on the 5' RACE reads. The table has a few hundred thousand distinct CDR3 sequences, approximately 20% seen once. Sequenced: blood, either unsorted or a sorted T cell fraction (not recorded which). The receptors derive from a male donor with ankylosing spondylitis. Each CDR3 is given without its conserved first and last residue. Each record gives: V gene, clone size, CDR3 protein. The listing skips clone size in some rows; elsewhere it reads once, few, many or a size class.

v_gene: TRBV12-3/TRBV12-4; abundance: -; CDR3aa: ASRMTGGNSYEQY
v_gene: TRBV20-1; abundance: few; CDR3aa: SPVGGVPYEQY
v_gene: TRBV19; abundance: once; CDR3aa: ASSIGGGHSPLH
v_gene: TRBV18; abundance: few; CDR3aa: ASSPITGLAEQTEF
v_gene: TRBV29-1; abundance: few; CDR3aa: SVRTGGSQQETQY
v_gene: TRBV5-1; abundance: few; CDR3aa: ASSLDAASTDTQY
v_gene: TRBV5-8; abundance: -; CDR3aa: ASSSAGLAGVRETKY
v_gene: TRBV29-1; abundance: few; CDR3aa: SVAGVGYT
v_gene: TRBV12-3/TRBV12-4; abundance: -; CDR3aa: ASTSGSIYNEQF
v_gene: TRBV20-1; abundance: few; CDR3aa: SARAARGSTDTQY
v_gene: TRBV5-5; abundance: few; CDR3aa: ASSPATSGELF
v_gene: TRBV5-1; abundance: few; CDR3aa: ASSLDRGNTIY
v_gene: TRBV15; abundance: few; CDR3aa: ATSRALYAGELF
v_gene: TRBV3-1; abundance: -; CDR3aa: ASSQELVSEQY
v_gene: TRBV7-2; abundance: -; CDR3aa: ACSLETGRTEAF
v_gene: TRBV19; abundance: few; CDR3aa: ASMDWGAKNIQY
v_gene: TRBV28; abundance: few; CDR3aa: ASLFGSSGDYGYT
v_gene: TRBV6-2/TRBV6-3; abundance: few; CDR3aa: ASSWGSQNTEAF
v_gene: TRBV7-2; abundance: -; CDR3aa: ASSFVRGLEQPQH
v_gene: TRBV4-2; abundance: few; CDR3aa: ASSQGLAGVYYNEQF
v_gene: TRBV5-6; abundance: -; CDR3aa: ASSSQGTIERKQY
v_gene: TRBV5-1; abundance: few; CDR3aa: ASSLGNRGTTDTQY
v_gene: TRBV7-9; abundance: -; CDR3aa: ASSVPTGQRGEQY
v_gene: TRBV5-1; abundance: -; CDR3aa: ASSTTVRYEQY
v_gene: TRBV12-3/TRBV12-4; abundance: -; CDR3aa: ASTLGLAGTEQY
v_gene: TRBV30; abundance: -; CDR3aa: AWSPSGQETQY
v_gene: TRBV2; abundance: -; CDR3aa: ASTLLASGRTGELF
v_gene: TRBV7-8; abundance: few; CDR3aa: ASSLATGGGEQF
v_gene: TRBV3-1; abundance: many; CDR3aa: ASDDRGGYNEQF
v_gene: TRBV2; abundance: -; CDR3aa: ASSGLAGRNEQF
v_gene: TRBV2; abundance: few; CDR3aa: ASTEGWDRTIRRQPQH
v_gene: TRBV7-3; abundance: -; CDR3aa: ASSREGRGNEQF
v_gene: TRBV20-1; abundance: few; CDR3aa: SANSGQDTEAF
v_gene: TRBV10-3; abundance: few; CDR3aa: AISLMGGNTDTQY
v_gene: TRBV12-3/TRBV12-4; abundance: few; CDR3aa: ASSLLGGRLGYEQY
v_gene: TRBV12-3/TRBV12-4; abundance: -; CDR3aa: ASLTGPGETQY
v_gene: TRBV28; abundance: few; CDR3aa: ASIAATGPGNTIY
v_gene: TRBV20-1; abundance: few; CDR3aa: SAPTSALSYNEQF
v_gene: TRBV5-1; abundance: -; CDR3aa: ASSVDGSTNEKLF
v_gene: TRBV2; abundance: -; CDR3aa: ASSELSRGYSPLH
v_gene: TRBV29-1; abundance: few; CDR3aa: SVAGSGNTIY
v_gene: TRBV20-1; abundance: few; CDR3aa: SASDPAKNIQY
v_gene: TRBV18; abundance: few; CDR3aa: ASSPVYNEQY
v_gene: TRBV24-1; abundance: -; CDR3aa: ATSDIVDTQY
v_gene: TRBV5-1; abundance: -; CDR3aa: ASSSSREQEQF
v_gene: TRBV5-1; abundance: -; CDR3aa: ASSPGDLGYNEQF
v_gene: TRBV29-1; abundance: -; CDR3aa: SVGDDSYEQY
v_gene: TRBV18; abundance: few; CDR3aa: ASSPRQGGNQPQH
v_gene: TRBV3-1; abundance: -; CDR3aa: ASSQQAASYNEQF
v_gene: TRBV28; abundance: few; CDR3aa: ASSLYFEGLGYT
v_gene: TRBV3-1; abundance: few; CDR3aa: ASSQGRNTDTQY